Included here is one T cell receptor (beta chain) sequence, with context. The sample originates from a study of CD8 T cells in Susac syndrome. Turning to the study itself: Within the group of sequenced Susac syndrome patients, six had active disease and about 8 were in remission. Each patient with Susac syndrome, at the time of blood draw, was therapy-naive, on corticosteroids, or on intravenous immunoglobulin alone.

Sequencing of TCR beta was performed on blood CD8+ T cells and on blood CD4+ T cells. CDR1 and CDR2 (germline): SGDLS, YYNGEE. The CDR3 covers 15 residues. The V and J ends lost 2 bases and 2 bases respectively, with 14 bases between them. The authors reverse transcribed about 0.5 to 1 ug RNA with random hexamers. The amplification used immunoSEQ multiplex PCR on TCR beta CDR3; it spanned 54 Vbeta and 13 Jbeta. TCRdb ran MiXCR on the immunoSEQ multiplex PCR reads and lists one entry per CDR3 protein. The repertoire has some 77,000 distinct CDR3 sequences, roughly 93% of them found once; the top ten carry about 0.14%.

This TCR derives from a human donor with Susac syndrome. Specimen: CD4+ T cells from PBMCs. The J gene is TRBJ2-7, the V gene TRBV9, with a weak D call TRBD2 (5 bases). CDR3 coding DNA: TGTGCCAGCAGCGTGTCGGGGTCCTTCGCCTACGAGCAGTACTTC. This translates into CASSVSGSFAYEQYF.